The present T cell receptor beta chain was sequenced within a study of T cells in Graves' hyperthyroidism and ophthalmopathy. The wider study: Initial diagnosis, before any treatment, was when peripheral blood was collected. The study's findings and limits: Most thyroid clonotypes expanded above 0.001 were also detected in blood.

This clonotype was recorded many times. The antigen is undetermined. TCR beta CDR3 regions were amplified from RNA. The study used the HTBI primer set for a first-round RT-PCR of the TCR CDR3. One entry per CDR3 protein, called by TCRdb with MiXCR from the multiplex PCR reads. The sample consists of around 400,000 distinct CDR3 sequences, roughly 13% of them appearing once. This CDR3 region has 14 residues. V was trimmed by 0 bases and J by 6 bases, leaving 9 bases between them. Germline CDR1 is KGHSH and CDR2 is LQKENI. The V call is TRBV18, the J call TRBJ1-5; TRBD1 might be the D (5 bases). Sequenced sample: blood. This TCR was sampled from a woman aged 18 to 35 with Graves' hyperthyroidism. CDR3 protein: CASSPPGVPQPQHF. DNA of the CDR3: TGTGCCAGCTCACCACCGGGGGTCCCTCAGCCCCAGCATTTT.